This note documents a single T cell receptor (beta chain) sequence. As processed by the authors: Nucleated cell number was recorded as an estimate derived from reference gene primer amplification. Some clones are missing from TCRdb's copy, which holds only in-frame ones; the method was immunoSEQ multiplex PCR. The V and J calls and clone size were taken over from that table, and D and trimming were inferred from the DNA. The sample records roughly 230,000 clones, about nine tenths being singletons. These data belong to a study of blood T cell repertoires in COVID-19. Study details: The United States, Italy and Spain were the sources of the acute and convalescent COVID-19 samples. From T cells, B-cell-depleted T cells, or PBMCs came the material, which was cDNA or gDNA.

The V gene's germline CDR1 is MNHEY and CDR2 SVGAGI. Deletions cut 4 bases from V and 8 bases from J, with 5 bases between. The CDR3 is 11 amino acids. The genes are TRBV6-5 and TRBJ2-2, with D unresolved. The TCR was taken from a man aged 65 to 85 with acute or convalescent COVID-19. Sequencing was carried out using peripheral blood. CDR3 region: CASSSLGELFF. CDR3 nucleotide sequence: TGTGCCAGCAGTTCGCTAGGGGAGCTGTTTTTT.